The T cell receptor beta chain under discussion was sequenced for a study of sequential checkpoint blockade in melanoma. The V gene's germline CDR1 is MNHGY and CDR2 SAAAGT. The length of the CDR3 is 12 residues. Trimming at V came to 4 bases and at J to 4 bases, leaving 0 bases not matched to a gene. Sample treatment: randomized to nivolumab then ipilimumab (arm A) or the reverse (arm B). None of the patients previously received DNA-damaging chemotherapy. This clone was counted a few times. Sequencing used immunoSEQ multiplex PCR; TCRdb keeps in-frame clones, though not all of them. The table shows about 5,100 clones, with 15% to 20% occurring only once.

This receptor was obtained from a human donor with melanoma. Sequenced material: tumor tissue (inferred from file names), taken from a patient given nivolumab and ipilimumab in sequence. This chain uses TRBV6-8 with TRBJ2-7; 8 bases map to TRBD1. The CDR3 DNA sequence: TGTGCCAGCAGTTGGACAGGGTACGAGCAGTACTTC. Translation gives CASSWTGYEQYF.